This is a list of T cell receptor beta chains from one sample in a study of blood T cell repertoires in COVID-19. TCRdb's table, derived via immunoSEQ multiplex PCR, lists solely in-frame clones and lacks some. Seen here are about 170,000 clones, roughly 79% observed once, and the top ten hold about 24%. The sample consisted of peripheral blood. Source of these receptors: a woman of 80 years or more with acute or convalescent COVID-19. Both conserved end residues are part of each CDR3. A D gene is named only where the DNA matches it firmly. Not every row has a clone size; where given, it reads once, few, many or a size class.

D,V,size,J,CDR3,DNA
TRBD1,TRBV4-1,.,TRBJ1-1,CASSQGQGITEAFF,TGCGCCAGCAGCCAAGGACAGGGGATTACTGAAGCTTTCTTT
.,TRBV18,.,TRBJ1-1,CASSPPGRQGSNTEAFF,TGTGCCAGCTCACCCCCTGGGCGGCAGGGATCGAACACTGAAGCTTTCTTT
TRBD1,TRBV6-5,.,TRBJ1-1,CASSSQQGKGTEAFF,TGTGCCAGCAGTTCTCAACAGGGGAAAGGAACTGAAGCTTTCTTT
TRBD2,TRBV10-3,.,TRBJ2-3,CATQKGGAGGTPPRFTQYF,TGTGCCACCCAGAAGGGGGGAGCGGGAGGAACCCCTCCCAGATTTACGCAGTATTTT
.,TRBV19,.,TRBJ1-6,CASKQTNYLNSPLHF,TGTGCCAGTAAGCAGACCAACTACCTTAATTCACCCCTCCACTTT
.,TRBV7-2,.,TRBJ2-7,CASSQQGGGTYEQYF,TGTGCCAGCAGCCAACAGGGTGGAGGAACCTACGAGCAGTACTTC
.,TRBV15,.,TRBJ1-5,CATSNQFNQPQHF,TGTGCCACCAGCAACCAGTTTAATCAGCCCCAGCATTTT
.,TRBV25-1,.,TRBJ2-1,CASSEWSRPDNEQFF,TGTGCCAGCAGTGAATGGTCCCGCCCGGACAATGAGCAGTTCTTC
.,TRBV12-3/TRBV12-4,.,TRBJ2-5,CASSFAQETQYF,TGTGCCAGCAGTTTTGCGCAAGAGACCCAGTACTTC
TRBD1,TRBV19,.,TRBJ2-2,CATSRDSYTGELFF,TGTGCCACTTCCCGGGACAGTTACACCGGGGAGCTGTTTTTT
.,TRBV5-3,once,TRBJ1-1,CARIPDRKNTEAFF,TGTGCCAGAATCCCGGACAGAAAGAACACTGAAGCTTTCTTT
TRBD1,TRBV11-3,once,TRBJ2-5,CASSLLGQGGETQYF,TGTGCCAGCAGCTTACTCGGACAGGGCGGAGAGACCCAGTACTTC
.,TRBV6-2/TRBV6-3,.,TRBJ1-1,CASSPRRGGSTEAFF,TGTGCCAGCAGTCCCCGCCGGGGAGGGAGCACTGAAGCTTTCTTT
.,TRBV6-6,.,TRBJ1-2,CASSYEGRYGYTF,TGTGCCAGCAGTTACGAGGGTCGGTATGGCTACACCTTC
.,TRBV4-3,.,TRBJ2-6,CASSQGQNSGANVLTF,TGCGCCAGCAGCCAAGGACAGAACTCTGGGGCCAACGTCCTGACTTTC
TRBD1,TRBV6-5,.,TRBJ1-3,CASSYGLGGGNTIYF,TGTGCCAGCAGTTACGGGTTAGGGGGCGGAAACACCATATATTTT
TRBD1,TRBV7-6,few,TRBJ1-2,CASSSPGTGDYGYTF,TGTGCCAGCAGTTCCCCCGGGACAGGGGACTATGGCTACACCTTC
.,TRBV3-1/TRBV3-2,.,TRBJ2-7,CASSQGTYYEQYF,TGTGCCAGCAGCCAAGGGACTTACTACGAGCAGTACTTC
TRBD1,TRBV27,.,TRBJ1-4,CASSQQGIRITNEKLFF,TGTGCCAGCAGCCAACAGGGGATTAGGATAACTAATGAAAAACTGTTTTTT
.,TRBV3-1/TRBV3-2,.,TRBJ1-1,CASSQAGINTEAFF,TGTGCCAGCAGCCAAGCAGGGATTAACACTGAAGCTTTCTTT
TRBD1,TRBV5-1,.,TRBJ1-2,CASSLDRGQGGYTF,TGCGCCAGCAGCCTGGACAGGGGGCAGGGTGGCTACACCTTC
TRBD2,TRBV28,few,TRBJ2-1,CASSSFSGDIYNEQFF,TGTGCCAGCAGTTCCTTTAGCGGGGATATCTACAATGAGCAGTTCTTC
.,TRBV3-1/TRBV3-2,few,TRBJ2-2,CASSLLNTGELFF,TGTGCCAGCAGCCTTCTAAACACCGGGGAGCTGTTTTTT
.,TRBV5-1,.,TRBJ1-1,CASSLTGSGTEAFF,TGCGCCAGCAGCTTAACAGGGAGTGGTACTGAAGCTTTCTTT
TRBD1,TRBV3-1/TRBV3-2,few,TRBJ1-1,CASNPSDRDTEAFF,TGTGCCAGCAACCCATCGGACAGGGACACTGAAGCTTTCTTT
TRBD1,TRBV18,.,TRBJ1-4,CASSPGTGGEKLFF,TGTGCCAGCTCACCCGGGACAGGGGGTGAAAAACTGTTTTTT
.,TRBV4-1,.,TRBJ1-5,CASSQLYRSDQPQHF,TGCGCCAGCAGCCAGCTCTACCGATCTGATCAGCCCCAGCATTTT
.,TRBV5-5,few,TRBJ1-2,CASRRQNLNYGYTF,TGTGCCAGCAGGAGACAAAATCTTAACTATGGCTACACCTTC
TRBD2,TRBV7-6,.,TRBJ2-7,CASSLGPWGLATYEQYF,TGTGCCAGCAGCTTAGGCCCTTGGGGACTAGCAACCTACGAGCAGTACTTC
TRBD1,TRBV7-2,.,TRBJ1-4,CASSARGHLSEKLFF,TGTGCCAGCAGCGCCAGGGGGCACTTAAGTGAAAAACTGTTTTTT
TRBD2,TRBV10-2,.,TRBJ2-7,CASRVAGGVYEQYF,TGCGCCAGCAGAGTAGCGGGAGGAGTCTACGAGCAGTACTTC
TRBD1,TRBV7-9,.,TRBJ1-5,CASSRDRVGFQPQHF,TGTGCCAGCAGCCGAGACAGGGTAGGTTTTCAGCCCCAGCATTTT
.,TRBV25-1,few,TRBJ1-2,CASSDGGQGLRGYTF,TGTGCCAGCAGTGATGGGGGCCAGGGGTTACGGGGCTACACCTTC
.,TRBV9,.,TRBJ1-3,CASSVETGKGNTIYF,TGTGCCAGCAGCGTAGAAACAGGCAAAGGAAACACCATATATTTT
TRBD2,TRBV18,.,TRBJ2-7,CASSPPSFASGSGEQYF,TGTGCCAGCTCACCACCGTCCTTCGCTAGCGGGAGTGGCGAGCAGTACTTC
.,TRBV7-9,.,TRBJ1-2,CASSLERALRGYTF,TGTGCCAGCAGCTTAGAACGAGCGCTCCGGGGCTACACCTTC
TRBD1,TRBV7-2,.,TRBJ2-1,CASSPQGAKGDEQFF,TGTGCCAGCAGCCCTCAGGGGGCGAAAGGAGATGAGCAGTTCTTC
TRBD1,TRBV18,once,TRBJ1-4,CASSPTQGNEKLFF,TGTGCCAGCTCACCCACACAGGGGAATGAAAAACTGTTTTTT
TRBD1,TRBV6-2/TRBV6-3,.,TRBJ2-2,CASSRMTGGAPGELFF,TGTGCCAGCAGTCGAATGACAGGGGGCGCGCCCGGGGAGCTGTTTTTT
TRBD2,TRBV30,.,TRBJ2-5,CAWSVGLAVTQETQYF,TGTGCCTGGAGTGTAGGACTAGCGGTAACCCAAGAGACCCAGTACTTC
.,TRBV6-5,.,TRBJ1-1,CASSLNGIGTEAFF,TGTGCCAGCAGTCTTAACGGGATCGGCACTGAAGCTTTCTTT
TRBD1,TRBV27,.,TRBJ1-1,CASSSFGQGYNTEAFF,TGTGCCAGCAGTTCCTTCGGACAGGGGTATAACACTGAAGCTTTCTTT
TRBD2,TRBV7-2,.,TRBJ2-7,CASSLRGRAYEQYF,TGTGCCAGCAGCTTACGCGGGAGGGCCTACGAGCAGTACTTC
TRBD2,TRBV15,.,TRBJ2-7,CATSPWTSGRDEQYF,TGTGCCACCAGCCCATGGACTAGCGGGAGAGACGAGCAGTACTTC
.,TRBV7-9,.,TRBJ2-2,CASSLLKAGVAGELFF,TGTGCCAGCAGCTTACTCAAGGCAGGGGTAGCCGGGGAGCTGTTTTTT
.,TRBV6-6,few,TRBJ2-7,CASSLHYEQYF,TGTGCCAGCAGTCTTCACTACGAGCAGTACTTC